This T cell receptor beta chain was recorded in a study of blood T cell repertoires in COVID-19 (dated by TCRdb to about 2020). Regarding the complete study: Samples from collaborators originated in the United States, Italy and Spain and spanned both the acute and convalescent phases of COVID-19. The prospective study material was composed of cDNA or gDNA derived from T cells, B-cell-depleted T cells, or PBMCs. Subjects who had been exposed to COVID-19, were actively infected with it, or had recovered from it provided the deeply sampled blood TCRbeta repertoires that made up the dataset. The repertoires were released in a freely available public database intended as a resource for research on the immune response to SARS-CoV-2. Samples were obtained from the ongoing ImmuneRACE study (first 160 participants) and from approximately 1,200 subjects provided by 6 global collaborators. Nearly every sample came with metadata listing a de-identified subject ID, COVID-19 status, age in years and sex. HLA class I and class II types, where available, came from metadata supplied by the sample provider rather than from assay-based typing.

As encoded in the germline V gene, CDR1 is MRHNA while CDR2 is SNTAGT. The cysteine opens and the phenylalanine closes a CDR3 of 15 amino acids. Kept here is only the CDR3 DNA, which spans 45 bases and is read in frame from base 1. Here V drops 2 bases and J drops 5 bases, and the junction holds 2 bases not matched to any gene. The collaborating institutions used their own protocols to collect whole blood in K2EDTA tubes. For TCRbeta analysis, collaborators shipped samples as frozen whole blood, isolated PBMCs, or DNA extracted from either of those sample types. About this clone itself: Its antigen is not yet known. No qualities accompany the bases; no much larger clone lies one base away.

TCRbeta CDR3 regions were amplified from genomic DNA by means of the immunoSEQ Assay, a bias-controlled multiplex PCR. As for the original processing: The number of nucleated cells in each sample was estimated from the amplification of reference gene primers within the assay. To quantify the absolute abundance of each unique TCRbeta CDR3 rearrangement, sequence reads were collapsed and filtered. For each sample, productive Simpson clonality was calculated by taking the square root of Simpson's diversity index across productive rearrangements. The immuneACCESS repertoire file appears here via TCRdb, limited to in-frame rearrangements. These files lack a portion of the clones; in checked studies, under half of the deficit traces to unresolved V genes, and the cause of the others is not known. The V and J calls and clone size are taken from that table; D and trimming were inferred from the DNA. This sample has about 83,000 clones in its table, and approximately 80% of those were observed once. Roughly 16% of the sample goes to the ten largest clones.

The full study reports these points: The amount of clinical and demographic metadata varied by source and participant and was provided uncurated.

The sequence joins TRBV6-4 to TRBJ2-3; 12 central bases correspond to TRBD1. Sequences were obtained from peripheral blood. This TCR derives from a woman of 80 years or more with acute or convalescent COVID-19. CDR3 region: CASSDGTGGIDTQYF. The nucleotide sequence is TGTGCCAGCAGTGACGGGACAGGGGGCATAGATACGCAGTATTTT.